The next 17 T cell receptor beta chains were all read from a single sample in a study of shared clonotypes between healthy human individuals. Libraries were prepared by immunoSEQ multiplex PCR; TCRdb keeps only in-frame clonotypes and omits some of them. Of roughly 2,500,000 clones listed, approximately 93% are singletons. The sample consisted of naive CD4+ T cells from PBMCs. Sample subset: CD45RA+ positively selected. The receptors shown here come from a man aged 18 to 29 in good health. Some clones in this sample may be carry-over from other donors' samples.

The chain couples TRBV5-4 to TRBJ2-1; the match to TRBD2 covers 9 bases. The CDR3 consists of 15 residues. After removal of 2 bases from V and 10 bases from J, the junction contained 10 bases not matched to a gene. Germline-derived CDR1 and CDR2 are SGHNT and YYREEE (reference sequence). The CDR3 spells CASSFGREGTEEQFF. The CDR3 DNA is TGTGCCAGCAGCTTTGGGCGGGAGGGGACCGAAGAGCAGTTCTTC.

The J gene is TRBJ2-3, the V gene TRBV10-3; D uncertain. The CDR3 runs to 14 residues. V lost 2 bases and J lost 5, with 11 bases in between. In germline, CDR1 is ENHRY, CDR2 SYGVKD. In DNA, the CDR3 is TGTGCCATCAGTGAGAACGGCAGAGAAGATACGCAGTATTTT. Protein sequence: CAISENGREDTQYF.

The V and J genes are TRBV6-1 and TRBJ1-2; possibly TRBD1 for D (5 bases). Germline V gene lookup returns CDR1 MNHNS and CDR2 SASEGT. The V end lost 4 bases, the J end lost 4 bases, and 13 bases lay between the germline ends. CDR3 length equals 14 residues. The CDR3 region has the DNA TGTGCCAGCAGTGTCAATCTGGGGGTCTATGGCTACACCTTC. It yields the protein CASSVNLGVYGYTF.

The chain combines TRBV7-2 with TRBJ1-2; D gene uncertain. This CDR3 is 13 amino acids long. In germline, CDR1 is SGHTA, CDR2 FQGNSA. V lost 0 bases, J lost 4 bases, and 6 bases lay in between. CDR3 residues: CASSLAGVYGYTF. Written as DNA, the CDR3 is TGTGCCAGCAGCTTAGCCGGAGTCTATGGCTACACCTTC.

CDR3 bases: TGCGCCAGCAGCCAACTGACTGCCACAGATACGCAGTATTTT. Its translation: CASSQLTATDTQYF. V usage is TRBV5-1 and J usage is TRBJ2-3, with D uncertain. The CDR3 extends over 14 amino acids. The germline V gene has CDR1 SGHRS and CDR2 YFSETQ. V lost 4 bases and J lost 2, with 11 bases in between.

The chain couples TRBV27 to TRBJ2-7, with TRBD2 matching 7 bases. CDR1 and CDR2 (germline): MNHEY, SMNVEV (reference sequence). The CDR3 spans 21 residues. J lost 2 bases, V lost 0 bases, and 22 bases had no gene match. CDR3 region: CASSLSGPGRRHGGGAYEQYF. CDR3 coding DNA: TGTGCCAGCAGTTTATCAGGGCCGGGACGCAGGCATGGCGGGGGTGCCTACGAGCAGTACTTC.

This chain connects TRBV2 to TRBJ1-4; D is unresolved. This CDR3 comprises 14 residues. Per the germline V gene, CDR1 is SNHLY and CDR2 is FYNNEI. Between the trimmed V and J ends, which lost 3 bases and 5 bases, there was a span of 10 bases. DNA for the CDR3: TGTGCCAGCAGTGAGGGCCCGCGGAATGAAAAACTGTTTTTT. It is translated as CASSEGPRNEKLFF.

The chain couples TRBV7-2 to TRBJ2-1, with D uncertain. This CDR3 spans 13 amino acids. Germline V lookup: CDR1 SGHTA, CDR2 FQGNSA. Trimming took off 5 bases at V and 5 bases at J, with 10 bases between the two ends. The CDR3 region has the DNA TGTGCCAGCAGCATGGGCCGTAACAATGAGCAGTTCTTC. Amino acid sequence: CASSMGRNNEQFF. The full variable domain, with the rest looked up from reference TRBV7-2 and TRBJ2-1, is GAGVSQSPSNKVTEKGKDVELRCDPISGHTALYWYRQSLGQGLEFLIYFQGNSAPDKSGLPSDRFSAERTGGSVSTLTIQRTQQEDSAVYLCASSMGRNNEQFFGPGTRLTVL.

V gene TRBV29-1 combines with J gene TRBJ1-5; D remains unclear. Trimming cost V 4 bases and J 6 bases, with 7 bases left between them. CDR3 size: 11 residues. CDR1 and CDR2 (germline): SQVTM, ANQGSEA. CDR3 region: CSVGEGQPQHF. CDR3 bases: TGCAGCGTTGGGGAGGGTCAGCCCCAGCATTTT.

The chain recombines TRBV5-1 with TRBJ2-7; possibly TRBD1 for D (5 bases). CDR3 size: 15 residues. The V gene lost 3 bases and the J gene lost 3 bases, with 16 bases spanning the gap. Germline CDR1 and CDR2: SGHRS and YFSETQ. CDR3 residues: CASSSNDLTVYEQYF. The CDR3 DNA reads as TGCGCCAGCAGCTCGAATGATTTGACAGTCTACGAGCAGTACTTC.

The chain has TRBV19 and TRBJ2-1; 7 bases map to TRBD2. The CDR3 has 15 amino acids. Looked up from germline, CDR1 is LNHDA and CDR2 is SQIVND (reference sequence). After removal of 5 bases from V and 6 bases from J, the junction contained 10 bases not matched to a gene. This CDR3 is CASSVTSRVPNEQFF. DNA for the CDR3: TGTGCCAGTAGTGTGACTAGCCGGGTCCCCAATGAGCAGTTCTTC.

This clone appeared once. The J gene is TRBJ2-3, the V gene TRBV19; no firm D call. V lost 1 base, J lost 10 bases, and 9 bases lay in between. The CDR3 totals 12 residues. Germline assignment: CDR1 LNHDA and CDR2 SQIVND (reference sequence). CDR3 nucleotide sequence: TGTGCCAGTAGTATAGCCAGTCAAGCGCAGTATTTT. Translating it yields CASSIASQAQYF.

A note on this clone: Other DNA sequences in the same sample also yield this CDR3. This chain uses TRBV18 with TRBJ1-5, with 7 bases identical to TRBD1. The CDR3 covers 13 residues. Germline V lookup: CDR1 KGHSH, CDR2 LQKENI. V dropped 6 bases and J dropped 4; count of bases not matched to a gene: 3. The CDR3 region has the DNA TGTGCCAGCTCTCGACAGGGTAATCAGCCCCAGCATTTT. It translates to CASSRQGNQPQHF. The full variable domain, rest sourced from reference TRBV18 and TRBJ1-5, is NAGVMQNPRHLVRRRGQEARLRCSPMKGHSHVYWYRQLPEEGLKFMVYLQKENIIDESGMPKERFSAEFPKEGPSILRIQQVVRGDSAAYFCASSRQGNQPQHFGDGTRLSIL.

V and J are TRBV28 and TRBJ1-1; a possible D gene is TRBD1 (6 bases). The V gene's germline CDR1 is MDHEN and CDR2 SYDVKM. CDR3 length equals 15 residues. V shed 5 bases and J shed 6 bases, with 19 bases lying between them. The CDR3 protein is CASSPVQGPSPEAFF. The CDR3 DNA reads TGTGCCAGCAGTCCGGTACAGGGCCCGTCACCTGAAGCTTTCTTT.

The V call is TRBV5-5, the J call TRBJ2-7, with D possibly being TRBD1 or TRBD2 (5 bases each). Germline V gene sequence: CDR1 SGHKS, CDR2 YYEKEE (reference sequence). Trimming pared 4 bases from V and 7 bases from J, leaving 18 bases between. The CDR3 covers 14 residues. CDR3 protein: CASSPGRPWGEQYF. In DNA, the CDR3 is TGTGCCAGCAGCCCGGGACGCCCCTGGGGGGAGCAGTACTTC.

This sequence joins TRBV27 and TRBJ2-1; D possibly corresponds to TRBD1 (6 bases). Germline V gives CDR1 MNHEY, CDR2 SMNVEV (reference sequence). This CDR3 spans 15 amino acids. Trimming took off 10 bases at V and 12 bases at J, with 28 bases between the two ends. CDR3 loop: CATGPDSRLGSGQFF. Written as DNA, the CDR3 is TGTGCCACCGGACCGGACAGCCGACTTGGATCTGGGCAGTTCTTC.

CDR3 amino acids: CASRGGRKNTEAFF. The CDR3 DNA reads TGTGCCAGTAGGGGAGGACGAAAGAACACTGAAGCTTTCTTT. The chain combines TRBV19 with TRBJ1-1; D is uncertain. The CDR3 has 14 residues. Between the trimmed V and J ends, which lost 6 bases and 1 base, there was a span of 12 bases. CDR1 and CDR2 (germline): LNHDA, SQIVND (reference sequence).